Below are 5 T cell receptor beta chains sequenced from a single sample in a study of T cells in Graves' hyperthyroidism and ophthalmopathy. RNA transcripts yielded amplified TCR beta CDR3 regions. With the HTBI primer set, the TCR CDR3 went through a first round of RT-PCR. One entry per CDR3 protein, called by TCRdb with MiXCR from the multiplex PCR reads. Of 750,000 to 900,000 distinct CDR3 sequences detected, roughly 40% appear once; the ten largest clones hold approximately 8.7%. Sequencing was done on a sample of blood. The receptors were sampled from a man between 18 and 29 years old with Graves' hyperthyroidism.

The V and J genes are TRBV6-5 and TRBJ1-5; TRBD1 aligns across 7 bases. CDR1 is MNHEY and CDR2 is SVGAGI in the germline V gene. The junction had 11 bases not matched to a gene; V was cut back by 6 bases and J by 6 bases. The CDR3 loop spans 15 amino acids. CDR3 sequence reads: CASSPGTDRSQPQHF. The CDR3 DNA follows: TGTGCCAGCAGCCCCGGGACAGATCGGTCTCAGCCCCAGCATTTT.

The rearrangement links TRBV20-1 to TRBJ2-7, with 7 bases identical to TRBD2. CDR1 and CDR2 (germline): DFQATT, SNEGSKA (reference sequence). This CDR3 is 14 amino acids long. Trimming took 6 bases from V and 0 from J; bases not matched to a gene: 8. This CDR3 is CSARTPSGSYEQYF. DNA for the CDR3: TGCAGTGCCCGAACGCCTAGCGGCTCCTACGAGCAGTACTTC.

This clonotype was seen at least ten times. CDR3 sequence: CASSEQAEDTEAFF. The CDR3, as DNA: TGTGCCAGCAGTGAACAGGCAGAAGACACTGAAGCTTTCTTT. The chain is built from TRBV2 and TRBJ1-1; D not certain. The CDR3 spans 14 residues. Germline V gene sequence: CDR1 SNHLY, CDR2 FYNNEI. Trimming shortened V by 2 bases and J by 3 bases, and 10 bases separated the two germline ends. The full variable domain, its missing parts supplied by reference TRBV2 and TRBJ1-1, is EPEVTQTPSHQVTQMGQEVILRCVPISNHLYFYWYRQILGQKVEFLVSFYNNEISEKSEIFDDQFSVERPDGSNFTLKIRSTKLEDSAMYFCASSEQAEDTEAFFGQGTRLTVV.

The V and J genes are TRBV7-2 and TRBJ1-5, with 7 bases aligning to TRBD1. V gave up 6 bases and J gave up 3 bases; unmatched junction bases: 14. Germline V gene data show CDR1 as SGHTA and CDR2 as FQGNSA. The CDR3 contains 17 residues. The CDR3 reads CASSLNRGGRTNQPQHF. Written as DNA, the CDR3 is TGTGCCAGCAGTTTAAACAGGGGCGGTCGAACCAATCAGCCCCAGCATTTT.

This clonotype occurred a few times. This rearrangement joins TRBV12-3 or TRBV12-4 to TRBJ1-2; possible D gene TRBD1, 6 bases. Trimming removed 7 bases from V and 8 bases from J, with 20 bases in between. This CDR3 contains 14 residues. This CDR3 reads CASTLRRGGDGYTF. CDR3 nucleotides: TGTGCCAGCACCCTTCGGCGAGGGGGGGACGGCTACACCTTC.